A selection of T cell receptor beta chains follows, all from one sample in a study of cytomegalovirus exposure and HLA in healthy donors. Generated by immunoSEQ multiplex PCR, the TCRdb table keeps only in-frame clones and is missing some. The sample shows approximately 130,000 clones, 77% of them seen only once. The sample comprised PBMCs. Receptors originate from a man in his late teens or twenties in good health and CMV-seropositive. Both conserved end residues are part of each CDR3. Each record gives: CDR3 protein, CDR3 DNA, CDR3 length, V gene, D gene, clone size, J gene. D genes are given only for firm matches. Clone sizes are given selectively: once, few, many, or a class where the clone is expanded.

CDR3 protein: CAIIQGGNEKLFF; CDR3 DNA: TGTGCCATCATACAGGGGGGAAATGAAAAACTGTTTTTT; CDR3 length: 13; V gene: TRBV7-9; D gene: TRBD1; clone size: -; J gene: TRBJ1-4
CDR3 protein: CASGTSGKFQETQYF; CDR3 DNA: TGCGCCAGCGGGACTAGCGGTAAATTTCAAGAGACCCAGTACTTC; CDR3 length: 15; V gene: TRBV5-1; D gene: TRBD2; clone size: -; J gene: TRBJ2-5
CDR3 protein: CAWSVGLLVFETQYF; CDR3 DNA: TGTGCCTGGAGTGTGGGACTTCTGGTTTTTGAGACCCAGTACTTC; CDR3 length: 15; V gene: TRBV30; D gene: -; clone size: -; J gene: TRBJ2-5
CDR3 protein: CASSLGLGQGNYEQYF; CDR3 DNA: TGTGCCAGCAGCTTGGGTTTAGGACAGGGCAACTACGAGCAGTACTTC; CDR3 length: 16; V gene: TRBV5-6; D gene: TRBD1; clone size: -; J gene: TRBJ2-7
CDR3 protein: CASAPKERPYNEQFF; CDR3 DNA: TGTGCCAGCGCCCCAAAGGAGCGCCCTTACAATGAGCAGTTCTTC; CDR3 length: 15; V gene: TRBV25-1; D gene: -; clone size: -; J gene: TRBJ2-1
CDR3 protein: CASSPPTGIQGRHTEAFF; CDR3 DNA: TGTGCCAGCTCACCACCGACGGGCATACAGGGCCGTCACACTGAAGCTTTCTTT; CDR3 length: 18; V gene: TRBV18; D gene: -; clone size: few; J gene: TRBJ1-1
CDR3 protein: CASSLVVLAGNEQFF; CDR3 DNA: TGTGCCAGCAGCTTAGTTGTCCTAGCAGGCAATGAGCAGTTCTTC; CDR3 length: 15; V gene: TRBV11-2; D gene: -; clone size: -; J gene: TRBJ2-1
CDR3 protein: CASSHSWGQGEGYTF; CDR3 DNA: TGTGCCAGCAGCCATTCCTGGGGACAGGGTGAGGGCTACACCTTC; CDR3 length: 15; V gene: TRBV4-2; D gene: TRBD1; clone size: -; J gene: TRBJ1-2
CDR3 protein: CASSQGQGTARWEETQYF; CDR3 DNA: TGTGCCAGCAGCCAAGGACAGGGGACTGCCCGCTGGGAAGAGACCCAGTACTTC; CDR3 length: 18; V gene: TRBV7-2; D gene: TRBD1; clone size: -; J gene: TRBJ2-5
CDR3 protein: CASRKAENNEQFF; CDR3 DNA: TGTGCCAGCAGAAAAGCGGAAAACAATGAGCAGTTCTTC; CDR3 length: 13; V gene: TRBV27; D gene: -; clone size: -; J gene: TRBJ2-1
CDR3 protein: CASSFPDPNYGYTF; CDR3 DNA: TGTGCCAGCAGCTTCCCAGATCCCAACTATGGCTACACCTTC; CDR3 length: 14; V gene: TRBV7-2; D gene: -; clone size: -; J gene: TRBJ1-2
CDR3 protein: CASSLNGGATDTQYF; CDR3 DNA: TGTGCCAGCAGCTTAAATGGGGGGGCCACAGATACGCAGTATTTT; CDR3 length: 15; V gene: TRBV7-3; D gene: -; clone size: -; J gene: TRBJ2-3
CDR3 protein: CASSQTGSNEKLFF; CDR3 DNA: TGCGCCAGCAGCCAGACAGGCTCTAATGAAAAACTGTTTTTT; CDR3 length: 14; V gene: TRBV5-1; D gene: -; clone size: -; J gene: TRBJ1-4
CDR3 protein: CASSAWTGAGKNSQYF; CDR3 DNA: TGTGCCAGCAGTGCCTGGACAGGAGCTGGCAAAAACAGTCAGTACTTC; CDR3 length: 16; V gene: TRBV2; D gene: TRBD1; clone size: -; J gene: TRBJ2-4
CDR3 protein: CASSQDSRGGNEKLFF; CDR3 DNA: TGCGCCAGCAGCCAAGATTCAAGGGGAGGAAATGAAAAACTGTTTTTT; CDR3 length: 16; V gene: TRBV4-1; D gene: -; clone size: -; J gene: TRBJ1-4
CDR3 protein: CASSSPQGYMNTEAFF; CDR3 DNA: TGTGCCAGCAGCTCCCCACAGGGATACATGAACACTGAAGCTTTCTTT; CDR3 length: 16; V gene: TRBV7-9; D gene: -; clone size: -; J gene: TRBJ1-1
CDR3 protein: CASSRRQGVSYEQYF; CDR3 DNA: TGTGCCAGCAGTCGGAGACAGGGGGTTTCCTACGAGCAGTACTTC; CDR3 length: 15; V gene: TRBV7-9; D gene: TRBD1; clone size: -; J gene: TRBJ2-7
CDR3 protein: CASSPFQGGSEAFF; CDR3 DNA: TGCGCCAGCAGTCCCTTCCAGGGGGGTAGTGAAGCTTTCTTT; CDR3 length: 14; V gene: TRBV10-1; D gene: TRBD1; clone size: -; J gene: TRBJ1-1
CDR3 protein: CASSQVPGRESPLHF; CDR3 DNA: TGCGCCAGCAGCCAAGTCCCGGGGAGAGAATCACCCCTCCACTTT; CDR3 length: 15; V gene: TRBV4-1; D gene: -; clone size: few; J gene: TRBJ1-6
CDR3 protein: CASSLPGANYGYTF; CDR3 DNA: TGTGCCAGCAGCTTGCCGGGAGCTAACTATGGCTACACCTTC; CDR3 length: 14; V gene: TRBV5-6; D gene: -; clone size: large; J gene: TRBJ1-2
CDR3 protein: CASSLPPGPNGYTF; CDR3 DNA: TGTGCCAGCAGTTTACCCCCAGGGCCTAATGGCTACACCTTC; CDR3 length: 14; V gene: TRBV28; D gene: -; clone size: -; J gene: TRBJ1-2
CDR3 protein: CASSPYPSTPGNTIYF; CDR3 DNA: TGTGCCAGCAGTCCATATCCCAGTACGCCTGGAAACACCATATATTTT; CDR3 length: 16; V gene: TRBV27; D gene: -; clone size: -; J gene: TRBJ1-3
CDR3 protein: CASGTGSGEQYF; CDR3 DNA: TGTGCCAGCGGGACAGGGAGTGGCGAGCAGTACTTC; CDR3 length: 12; V gene: TRBV2; D gene: TRBD1; clone size: -; J gene: TRBJ2-7
CDR3 protein: CASSPLAGQGSYEQYF; CDR3 DNA: TGTGCCAGCTCACCACTCGCGGGACAGGGGTCCTACGAGCAGTACTTC; CDR3 length: 16; V gene: TRBV18; D gene: TRBD1; clone size: -; J gene: TRBJ2-7
CDR3 protein: CASSERESTEAFF; CDR3 DNA: TGCGCCAGCAGTGAGAGAGAATCTACTGAAGCTTTCTTT; CDR3 length: 13; V gene: TRBV10-2; D gene: -; clone size: -; J gene: TRBJ1-1
CDR3 protein: CASREWGGPGELFF; CDR3 DNA: TGTGCCAGCAGGGAATGGGGGGGACCCGGGGAGCTGTTTTTT; CDR3 length: 14; V gene: TRBV11-2; D gene: TRBD2; clone size: -; J gene: TRBJ2-2
CDR3 protein: CASRDDSLNQPQHF; CDR3 DNA: TGCGCCAGCAGAGACGACAGCCTCAATCAGCCCCAGCATTTT; CDR3 length: 14; V gene: TRBV10-2; D gene: -; clone size: -; J gene: TRBJ1-5
CDR3 protein: CASSLIYLGPGNTIYF; CDR3 DNA: TGTGCCAGCAGCCTTATCTACTTGGGCCCTGGAAACACCATATATTTT; CDR3 length: 16; V gene: TRBV28; D gene: -; clone size: -; J gene: TRBJ1-3
CDR3 protein: CASSLAAREVFSDKTDTQYF; CDR3 DNA: TGCGCCAGCAGCTTGGCGGCGCGCGAGGTTTTTTCCGATAAGACAGATACGCAGTATTTT; CDR3 length: 20; V gene: TRBV5-1; D gene: -; clone size: -; J gene: TRBJ2-3
CDR3 protein: CASSLDSRGETQYF; CDR3 DNA: TGTGCCAGCAGCTTAGATTCCAGGGGAGAGACCCAGTACTTC; CDR3 length: 14; V gene: TRBV11-3; D gene: -; clone size: -; J gene: TRBJ2-5
CDR3 protein: CASTKDTTYEQYF; CDR3 DNA: TGTGCCAGCACTAAGGACACCACCTACGAGCAGTACTTC; CDR3 length: 13; V gene: TRBV6-1; D gene: -; clone size: -; J gene: TRBJ2-7
CDR3 protein: CATSRDQGDPNTEAFF; CDR3 DNA: TGTGCCACCAGCAGAGATCAAGGAGATCCGAACACTGAAGCTTTCTTT; CDR3 length: 16; V gene: TRBV15; D gene: -; clone size: few; J gene: TRBJ1-1
CDR3 protein: CASSRTPSSYNEQFF; CDR3 DNA: TGTGCCAGCAGCCGGACACCTAGCTCCTACAATGAGCAGTTCTTC; CDR3 length: 15; V gene: TRBV7-6; D gene: -; clone size: -; J gene: TRBJ2-1
CDR3 protein: CASSRGKDTEAFF; CDR3 DNA: TGTGCCAGCAGTAGAGGGAAAGACACTGAAGCTTTCTTT; CDR3 length: 13; V gene: TRBV7-2; D gene: -; clone size: -; J gene: TRBJ1-1
CDR3 protein: CASSWGQGVTEAFF; CDR3 DNA: TGTGCCAGCAGTTGGGGACAGGGTGTCACTGAAGCTTTCTTT; CDR3 length: 14; V gene: TRBV27; D gene: TRBD1; clone size: -; J gene: TRBJ1-1
CDR3 protein: CASSYSTGGKFDEQYF; CDR3 DNA: TGTGCCAGCAGTTACTCGACGGGGGGCAAATTCGACGAGCAGTACTTC; CDR3 length: 16; V gene: TRBV6-5; D gene: -; clone size: -; J gene: TRBJ2-7
CDR3 protein: CASSLYPTGQLYSPLHF; CDR3 DNA: TGTGCCAGCAGTCTGTATCCGACAGGTCAATTATATTCACCCCTCCACTTT; CDR3 length: 17; V gene: TRBV28; D gene: -; clone size: -; J gene: TRBJ1-6
CDR3 protein: CASSQRLAGDNEQYF; CDR3 DNA: TGCGCCAGCAGCCAAAGACTAGCGGGAGATAACGAGCAGTACTTC; CDR3 length: 15; V gene: TRBV4-1; D gene: TRBD2; clone size: -; J gene: TRBJ2-7
CDR3 protein: CASSSGIGEQYF; CDR3 DNA: TGTGCCAGCAGCTCAGGAATCGGCGAGCAGTACTTC; CDR3 length: 12; V gene: TRBV11-2; D gene: -; clone size: -; J gene: TRBJ2-7
CDR3 protein: CASSHGQGNTEAFF; CDR3 DNA: TGCGCCAGCAGTCACGGACAGGGGAACACTGAAGCTTTCTTT; CDR3 length: 14; V gene: TRBV10-1; D gene: TRBD1; clone size: -; J gene: TRBJ1-1
CDR3 protein: CASSYRGQVGAEAFF; CDR3 DNA: TGTGCCAGCAGCTATCGGGGACAGGTCGGCGCTGAAGCTTTCTTT; CDR3 length: 15; V gene: TRBV6-1; D gene: TRBD1; clone size: few; J gene: TRBJ1-1
CDR3 protein: CASSASRRGMWEQYF; CDR3 DNA: TGTGCCAGCAGTGCCTCCCGGCGGGGTATGTGGGAGCAGTACTTC; CDR3 length: 15; V gene: TRBV6-4; D gene: -; clone size: few; J gene: TRBJ2-7
CDR3 protein: CASSQGLGQGESNQPQHF; CDR3 DNA: TGCGCCAGCAGCCAAGGGTTGGGACAGGGCGAGAGCAATCAGCCCCAGCATTTT; CDR3 length: 18; V gene: TRBV4-1; D gene: TRBD1; clone size: few; J gene: TRBJ1-5
CDR3 protein: CASSVGGGSSYNEQFF; CDR3 DNA: TGTGCCAGCAGCGTAGGGGGCGGGAGCTCCTACAATGAGCAGTTCTTC; CDR3 length: 16; V gene: TRBV9; D gene: TRBD2; clone size: -; J gene: TRBJ2-1
CDR3 protein: CAWSVDRERNTQYF; CDR3 DNA: TGTGCCTGGAGTGTAGACAGGGAGAGAAATACGCAGTATTTT; CDR3 length: 14; V gene: TRBV30; D gene: TRBD1; clone size: -; J gene: TRBJ2-3
CDR3 protein: CASSLLAGGPLPTDTQYF; CDR3 DNA: TGTGCCAGCAGCCTCCTAGCGGGAGGGCCGTTACCCACAGATACGCAGTATTTT; CDR3 length: 18; V gene: TRBV7-3; D gene: TRBD2; clone size: -; J gene: TRBJ2-3
CDR3 protein: CASSSDRGLDTQYF; CDR3 DNA: TGTGCCAGCAGTTCTGACAGGGGGCTAGATACGCAGTATTTT; CDR3 length: 14; V gene: TRBV27; D gene: TRBD1; clone size: -; J gene: TRBJ2-3
CDR3 protein: CASSLGGGGYLYEQYF; CDR3 DNA: TGCGCCAGCAGCTTGGGAGGCGGGGGTTACCTCTACGAGCAGTACTTC; CDR3 length: 16; V gene: TRBV5-1; D gene: TRBD2; clone size: few; J gene: TRBJ2-7